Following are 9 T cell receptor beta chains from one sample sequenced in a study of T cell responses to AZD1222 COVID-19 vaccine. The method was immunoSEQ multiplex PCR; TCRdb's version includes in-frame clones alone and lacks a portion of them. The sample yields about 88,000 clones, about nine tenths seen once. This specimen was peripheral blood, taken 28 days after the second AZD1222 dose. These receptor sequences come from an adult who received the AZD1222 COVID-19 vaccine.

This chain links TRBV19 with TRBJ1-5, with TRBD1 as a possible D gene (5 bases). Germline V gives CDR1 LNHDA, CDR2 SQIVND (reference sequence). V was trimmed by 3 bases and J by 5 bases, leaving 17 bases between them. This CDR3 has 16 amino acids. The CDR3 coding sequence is TGTGCCAGTAGTATTTATCGGGACCAAACGTATCAGCCCCAGCATTTT. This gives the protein CASSIYRDQTYQPQHF.

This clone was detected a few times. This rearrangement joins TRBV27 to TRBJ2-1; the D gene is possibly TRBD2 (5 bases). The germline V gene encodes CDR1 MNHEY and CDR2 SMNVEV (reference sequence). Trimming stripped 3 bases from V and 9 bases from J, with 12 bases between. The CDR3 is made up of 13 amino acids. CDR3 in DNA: TGTGCCAGCAGTTTTGGGAGTTTGGCTGAGCAGTTCTTC. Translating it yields CASSFGSLAEQFF.

DNA of the CDR3: TGTGCCAGCAGCAAAGTCAGGGGTGTTAAGTATGGCTACACCTTC. Its translation: CASSKVRGVKYGYTF. The chain carries TRBV21-1 and TRBJ1-2; whether TRBD1, the table's D call, matches the DNA was not checked. TRBV21-1 is marked as a pseudogene. This CDR3 contains 15 residues.

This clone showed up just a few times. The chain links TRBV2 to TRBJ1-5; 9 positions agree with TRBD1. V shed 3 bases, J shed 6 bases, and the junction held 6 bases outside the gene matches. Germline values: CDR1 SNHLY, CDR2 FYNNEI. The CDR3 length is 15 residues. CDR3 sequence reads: CASSDTGGRGQPQHF. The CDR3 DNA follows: TGTGCCAGCAGTGATACAGGGGGCAGGGGTCAGCCCCAGCATTTT.

The CDR3 DNA follows: TGCGCCAGCAGTCAATCGTTCGACAATGAGCAGTTCTTC. This sequence encodes CASSQSFDNEQFF. The chain has TRBV23-1 and TRBJ2-1, with D uncertain. Being an ORF, TRBV23-1 has a function that is uncertain. This CDR3 contains 13 residues. Trimming shortened V by 0 bases and J by 5 bases, and 5 bases separated the two germline ends.

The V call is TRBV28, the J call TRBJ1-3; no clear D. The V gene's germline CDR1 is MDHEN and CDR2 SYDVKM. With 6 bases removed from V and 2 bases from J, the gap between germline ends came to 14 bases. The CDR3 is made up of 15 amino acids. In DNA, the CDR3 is TGTGCCAGCAGGTCGGAGATCTTGGCTGGAAACACCATATATTTT. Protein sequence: CASRSEILAGNTIYF.

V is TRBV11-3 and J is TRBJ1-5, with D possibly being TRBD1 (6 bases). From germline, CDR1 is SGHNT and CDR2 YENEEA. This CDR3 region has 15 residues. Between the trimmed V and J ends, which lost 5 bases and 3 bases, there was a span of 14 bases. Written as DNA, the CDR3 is TGTGCCAGCAGCGGGAGAGACAGGTTCAATCAGCCCCAGCATTTT. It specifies CASSGRDRFNQPQHF.

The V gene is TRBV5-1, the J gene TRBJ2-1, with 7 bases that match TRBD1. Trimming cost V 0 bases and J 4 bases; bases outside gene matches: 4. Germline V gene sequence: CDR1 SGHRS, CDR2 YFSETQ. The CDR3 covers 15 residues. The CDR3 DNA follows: TGCGCCAGCAGCTTGGACGGACAGGCGTACAATGAGCAGTTCTTC. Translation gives CASSLDGQAYNEQFF.

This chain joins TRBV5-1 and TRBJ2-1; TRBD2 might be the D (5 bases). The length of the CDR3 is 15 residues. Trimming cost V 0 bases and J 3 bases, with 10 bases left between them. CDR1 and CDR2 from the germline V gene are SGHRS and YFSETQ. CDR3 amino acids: CASSLARVGYNEQFF. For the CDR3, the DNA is TGCGCCAGCAGCTTGGCGAGGGTAGGCTACAATGAGCAGTTCTTC.